This record covers a single T cell receptor beta chain. This clonotype was counted ten times or more. The antigen this receptor binds is unknown. Base qualities are not recorded, but no much larger clone differs from it by a single base. This sample was taken from a study of early T cells in non-severe SARS-CoV-2 infection (dated by TCRdb to the early 2020s). The study in broad terms: TCR sequencing used bulk RNA from unsorted whole blood, so alpha and beta chains could not be paired. The paper's findings and limits, for the study overall: Matching against VDJdb was skewed toward anti-spike CD8 responses, likely underestimated virus-specific expansions, and missed private and CD4 specificities.

The study was a case-control design nested within a healthcare worker cohort in London, UK, with weekly nasopharyngeal swab PCR tests and blood sampling. Between 23 and 31 March 2020, the week of the UK lockdown, healthcare workers were enrolled and then followed up weekly for as long as 16 weeks. CDR1 and CDR2, looked up from the germline V gene, are MGHRA and YSYEKL. Cut back by 3 bases and 2 bases, the V and J ends lie 13 bases apart. Measured from the cysteine to the phenylalanine, the CDR3 is 15 residues long. Left in the record is the CDR3 DNA by itself, 45 bases read in frame from the first base. The library was generated by 5' RACE. Sequenced using a NextSeq 500. To correct for sequencing error and PCR bias, the TCR library protocol tagged individual cDNA molecules with unique molecular identifiers. Both TCR alpha and beta chains were sequenced, and tight co-correlation was observed between alpha and beta sequence abundances in each sample. Per the original workflow: Decombinator V4 was used to annotate TCR sequences for V gene, J gene and CDR3. Expanded TCRs were defined as changing significantly between any two time points under a Poisson model with p below 0.0001. TCR abundances were normalised to the total number of TCRs sequenced in each sample and reported as counts per million. MAIT TCRs were defined by TRAV1-2 paired with TRAJ12, TRAJ20 or TRAJ33, and iNKT TCRs by TRAV10 paired with TRAJ18. A search of VDJdb, accessed on 1 November 2021, was run for TCRs annotated to CMV, EBV and SARS-CoV-2, with TCRs annotated for multiple antigens excluded. TCRdb reprocessed the public reads (quality trimming at Q25 with fastp, clone calling with MiXCR) and kept in-frame beta chains. Entries are consolidated by CDR3 protein sequence, retaining the most common genes and DNA. Here the V and J calls rest on TCRdb's processing, not on the authors' analysis. The sample table shows some 60,000 distinct CDR3 sequences, and roughly 10% are seen once. The leading ten clones occupy roughly 8% of the sample.

The clonotype originates from an adult who was a healthcare worker with PCR-confirmed SARS-CoV-2 infection or an uninfected control (not recorded which). Sample: whole blood. The receptor chain draws on TRBV4-1 and TRBJ1-2; TRBD1 is a possible D gene, resting on 6 matching bases. The sequenced DNA is TGCGCCAGCAGCCAGGGGGGGCGCGGGAACTATGGCTACACCTTC. Its protein reads: CASSQGGRGNYGYTF.